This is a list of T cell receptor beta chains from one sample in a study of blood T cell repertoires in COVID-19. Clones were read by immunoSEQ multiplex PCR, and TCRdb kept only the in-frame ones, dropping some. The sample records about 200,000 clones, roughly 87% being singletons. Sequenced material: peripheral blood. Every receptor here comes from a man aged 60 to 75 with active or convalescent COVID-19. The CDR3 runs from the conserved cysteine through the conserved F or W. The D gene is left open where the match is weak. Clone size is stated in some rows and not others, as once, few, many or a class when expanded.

CDR3 protein: CASSPSGGANSDTQYF; CDR3 DNA: TGTGCCAGCAGCCCTAGCGGGGGGGCCAACTCAGATACGCAGTATTTT; D gene: TRBD2; V gene: TRBV5-4; clone size: few; J gene: TRBJ2-3
CDR3 protein: CASSSQGGRQETQYF; CDR3 DNA: TGTGCCAGCAGCTCACAGGGGGGACGACAAGAGACCCAGTACTTC; D gene: TRBD1; V gene: TRBV5-5; clone size: NA; J gene: TRBJ2-5
CDR3 protein: CASSESGAYNSPLHF; CDR3 DNA: TGTGCCAGCAGTGAGTCGGGGGCCTATAATTCACCCCTCCACTTT; D gene: NA; V gene: TRBV25-1; clone size: NA; J gene: TRBJ1-6
CDR3 protein: CASRPERGAGEAFF; CDR3 DNA: TGTGCCAGCAGACCCGAACGGGGGGCTGGTGAAGCTTTCTTT; D gene: NA; V gene: TRBV11-3; clone size: NA; J gene: TRBJ1-1
CDR3 protein: CASTGPGQGSYEQYF; CDR3 DNA: TGTGCCAGCACAGGGCCGGGACAGGGCTCCTACGAGCAGTACTTC; D gene: TRBD1; V gene: TRBV6-5; clone size: NA; J gene: TRBJ2-7
CDR3 protein: CASSSQPGLRNYGYTF; CDR3 DNA: TGTGCCAGCAGCTCTCAACCGGGACTGAGAAACTATGGCTACACCTTC; D gene: NA; V gene: TRBV11-2; clone size: NA; J gene: TRBJ1-2
CDR3 protein: CASSEALRDRDYNSPLHF; CDR3 DNA: TGTGCCAGCAGTGAAGCGCTTCGGGACAGGGATTATAATTCACCCCTCCACTTT; D gene: TRBD1; V gene: TRBV2; clone size: NA; J gene: TRBJ1-6
CDR3 protein: CASSVRLAPYNEQFF; CDR3 DNA: TGTGCCAGCAGCGTCAGACTAGCGCCCTACAATGAGCAGTTCTTC; D gene: TRBD2; V gene: TRBV9; clone size: once; J gene: TRBJ2-1
CDR3 protein: CASSRDRNSPLHF; CDR3 DNA: TGTGCCAGCAGCCGGGACAGGAATTCACCCCTCCACTTT; D gene: TRBD1; V gene: TRBV6-5; clone size: NA; J gene: TRBJ1-6
CDR3 protein: CASSPPRDRPFSNQPQHF; CDR3 DNA: TGTGCCAGCAGCCCCCCCCGGGACAGACCCTTTAGCAATCAGCCCCAGCATTTT; D gene: TRBD1; V gene: TRBV14; clone size: NA; J gene: TRBJ1-5
CDR3 protein: CASRGQGNTEAFF; CDR3 DNA: TGCGCCAGCAGGGGACAGGGGAACACTGAAGCTTTCTTT; D gene: TRBD1; V gene: TRBV5-1; clone size: NA; J gene: TRBJ1-1
CDR3 protein: CASSLAYAEGYTF; CDR3 DNA: TGTGCCAGCAGCTTAGCCTACGCGGAAGGCTACACCTTC; D gene: NA; V gene: TRBV7-9; clone size: NA; J gene: TRBJ1-2
CDR3 protein: CATGDRGGSDDNNEQFF; CDR3 DNA: TGTGCCACCGGGGATCGGGGGGGGTCCGACGACAACAATGAGCAGTTCTTC; D gene: TRBD2; V gene: TRBV24-1; clone size: NA; J gene: TRBJ2-1
CDR3 protein: CASSPAGGTDTQYF; CDR3 DNA: TGTGCCAGCTCACCGGCGGGGGGCACAGATACGCAGTATTTT; D gene: TRBD2; V gene: TRBV18; clone size: NA; J gene: TRBJ2-3
CDR3 protein: CASSPPTGYTQYF; CDR3 DNA: TGTGCCAGCTCACCACCAACAGGGTATACGCAGTATTTT; D gene: NA; V gene: TRBV18; clone size: NA; J gene: TRBJ2-3
CDR3 protein: CASSPVPGAQYF; CDR3 DNA: TGTGCCAGCTCACCAGTCCCAGGGGCTCAGTACTTC; D gene: NA; V gene: TRBV2; clone size: NA; J gene: TRBJ2-5
CDR3 protein: CASRGDSGLARFSTDTQYF; CDR3 DNA: TGCGCCAGCCGGGGAGATTCGGGACTAGCCCGATTTAGCACAGATACGCAGTATTTT; D gene: TRBD2; V gene: TRBV23-1; clone size: NA; J gene: TRBJ2-3
CDR3 protein: CASNEGAAGANVLTF; CDR3 DNA: TGTGCCAGCAACGAGGGGGCGGCTGGGGCCAACGTCCTGACTTTC; D gene: TRBD1; V gene: TRBV7-9; clone size: NA; J gene: TRBJ2-6
CDR3 protein: CASSQEVLDRNEQFF; CDR3 DNA: TGCGCCAGCAGCCAAGAAGTTCTAGATCGGAATGAGCAGTTCTTC; D gene: NA; V gene: TRBV4-1; clone size: NA; J gene: TRBJ2-1
CDR3 protein: CASSIDRHQPQHF; CDR3 DNA: TGTGCCAGCAGCATTGACAGACATCAGCCCCAGCATTTT; D gene: NA; V gene: TRBV7-2; clone size: NA; J gene: TRBJ1-5
CDR3 protein: CASSSAGVNTEAFF; CDR3 DNA: TGTGCCAGCAGCTCCGCCGGGGTGAACACTGAAGCTTTCTTT; D gene: NA; V gene: TRBV5-6; clone size: NA; J gene: TRBJ1-1
CDR3 protein: CATANHGEAFF; CDR3 DNA: TGTGCCACCGCCAATCACGGTGAAGCTTTCTTT; D gene: NA; V gene: TRBV10-3; clone size: NA; J gene: TRBJ1-1
CDR3 protein: CAISESEETQYF; CDR3 DNA: TGTGCCATCAGTGAGTCTGAGGAGACCCAGTACTTC; D gene: NA; V gene: TRBV10-3; clone size: NA; J gene: TRBJ2-5
CDR3 protein: CASSGVDRDEKLFF; CDR3 DNA: TGCGCCAGCAGCGGGGTCGACAGGGACGAAAAACTGTTTTTT; D gene: TRBD1; V gene: TRBV5-1; clone size: NA; J gene: TRBJ1-4
CDR3 protein: CATSDPMWGENEKLFF; CDR3 DNA: TGTGCCACCAGTGATCCTATGTGGGGAGAGAATGAAAAACTGTTTTTT; D gene: NA; V gene: TRBV24-1; clone size: NA; J gene: TRBJ1-4
CDR3 protein: CASSLEGWGSPLHF; CDR3 DNA: TGTGCCAGCAGCTTGGAGGGATGGGGTTCACCCCTCCACTTT; D gene: NA; V gene: TRBV7-9; clone size: NA; J gene: TRBJ1-6